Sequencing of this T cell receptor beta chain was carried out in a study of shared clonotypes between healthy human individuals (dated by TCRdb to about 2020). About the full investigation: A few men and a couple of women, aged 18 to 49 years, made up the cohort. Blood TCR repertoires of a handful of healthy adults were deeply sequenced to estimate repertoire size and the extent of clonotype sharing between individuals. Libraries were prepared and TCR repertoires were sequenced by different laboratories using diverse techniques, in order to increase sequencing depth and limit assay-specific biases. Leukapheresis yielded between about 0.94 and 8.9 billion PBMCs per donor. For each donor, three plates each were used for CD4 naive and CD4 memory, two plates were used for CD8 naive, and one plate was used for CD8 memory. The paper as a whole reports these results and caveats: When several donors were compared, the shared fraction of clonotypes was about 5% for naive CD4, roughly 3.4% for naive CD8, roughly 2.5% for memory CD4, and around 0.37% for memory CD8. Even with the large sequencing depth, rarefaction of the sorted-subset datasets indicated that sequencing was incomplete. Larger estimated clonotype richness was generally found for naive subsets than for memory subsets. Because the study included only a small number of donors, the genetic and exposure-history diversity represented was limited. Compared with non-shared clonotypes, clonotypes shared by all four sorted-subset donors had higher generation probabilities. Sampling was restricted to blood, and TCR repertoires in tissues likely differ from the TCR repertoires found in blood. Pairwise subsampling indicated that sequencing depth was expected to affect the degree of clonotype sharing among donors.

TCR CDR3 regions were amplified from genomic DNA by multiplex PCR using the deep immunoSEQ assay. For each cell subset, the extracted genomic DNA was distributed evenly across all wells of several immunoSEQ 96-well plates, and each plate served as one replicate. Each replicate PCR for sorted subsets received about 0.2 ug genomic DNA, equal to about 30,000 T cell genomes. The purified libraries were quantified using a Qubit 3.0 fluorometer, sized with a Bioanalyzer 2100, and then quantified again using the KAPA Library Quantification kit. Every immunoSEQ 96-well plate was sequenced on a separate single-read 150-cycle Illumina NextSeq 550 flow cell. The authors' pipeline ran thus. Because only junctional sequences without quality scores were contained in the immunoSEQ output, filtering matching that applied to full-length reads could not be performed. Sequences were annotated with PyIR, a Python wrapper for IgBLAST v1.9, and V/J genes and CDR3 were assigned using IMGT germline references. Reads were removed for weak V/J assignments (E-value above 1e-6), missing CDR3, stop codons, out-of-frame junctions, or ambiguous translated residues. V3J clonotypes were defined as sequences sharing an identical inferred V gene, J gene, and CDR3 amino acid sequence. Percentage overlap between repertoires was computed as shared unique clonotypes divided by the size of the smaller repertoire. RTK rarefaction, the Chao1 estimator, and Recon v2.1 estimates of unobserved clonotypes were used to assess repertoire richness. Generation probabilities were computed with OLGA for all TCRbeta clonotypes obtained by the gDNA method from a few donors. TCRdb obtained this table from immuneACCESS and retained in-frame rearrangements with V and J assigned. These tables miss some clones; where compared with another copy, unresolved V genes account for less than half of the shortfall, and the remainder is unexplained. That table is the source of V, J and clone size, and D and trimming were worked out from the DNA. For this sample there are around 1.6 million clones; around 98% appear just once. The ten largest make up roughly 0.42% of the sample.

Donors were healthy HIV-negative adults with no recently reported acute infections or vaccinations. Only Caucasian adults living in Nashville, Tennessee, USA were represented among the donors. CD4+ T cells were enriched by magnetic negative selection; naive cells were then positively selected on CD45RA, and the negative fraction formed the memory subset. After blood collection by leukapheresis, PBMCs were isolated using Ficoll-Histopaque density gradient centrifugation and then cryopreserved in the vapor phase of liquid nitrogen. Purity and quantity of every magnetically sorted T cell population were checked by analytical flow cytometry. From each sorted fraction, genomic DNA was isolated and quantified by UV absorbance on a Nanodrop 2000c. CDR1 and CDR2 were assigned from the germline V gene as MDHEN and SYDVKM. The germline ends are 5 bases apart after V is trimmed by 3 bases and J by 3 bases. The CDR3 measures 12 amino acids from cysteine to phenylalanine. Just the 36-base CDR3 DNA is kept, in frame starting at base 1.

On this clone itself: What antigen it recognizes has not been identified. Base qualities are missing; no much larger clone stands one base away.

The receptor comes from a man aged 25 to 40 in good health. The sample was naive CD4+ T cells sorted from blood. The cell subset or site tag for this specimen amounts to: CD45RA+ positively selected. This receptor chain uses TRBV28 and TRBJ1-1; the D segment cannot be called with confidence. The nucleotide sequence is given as TGTGCCAGCAGTTTCGGACACACTGAAGCTTTCTTT. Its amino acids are CASSFGHTEAFF.